These 15 T cell receptor beta chains came from one sample sequenced in a study of technical replicates of blood from a few donors. Some clones are missing from TCRdb's copy, which holds only in-frame ones; the method was immunoSEQ multiplex PCR. The table shows some 70,000 clones, with approximately 90% occurring only once. Input material: PBMCs. The receptors derive from a human donor in good health. Some clones in this sample may be carry-over from other donors' samples.

The chain couples TRBV14 to TRBJ1-2, with a possible D match to TRBD1 (5 bases). This CDR3 has 15 residues. V gave up 2 bases and J gave up 1 base, with 11 bases separating them. In germline, CDR1 is SGHDN, CDR2 FVKESK. The CDR3 sequence is CASSQNRFFNYGYTF. CDR3 nucleotides: TGTGCCAGCAGCCAAAACAGGTTTTTTAACTATGGCTACACCTTC.

The genes are TRBV5-5 and TRBJ2-1; TRBD2 might be the D (5 bases). Between the trimmed V and J ends, which lost 4 bases and 4 bases, there was a span of 15 bases. CDR3 length: 15 residues. Germline CDR1 is SGHKS and CDR2 is YYEKEE (reference sequence). In DNA, the CDR3 is TGTGCCAGCAGCCCACCGACTAATAGTTACAATGAGCAGTTCTTC. It encodes CASSPPTNSYNEQFF.

This chain connects TRBV5-5 to TRBJ1-4; 8 positions agree with TRBD1. V was pared by 3 bases and J by 7 bases, with 8 bases of the junction left unmatched. This CDR3 has 15 residues. From germline, CDR1 is SGHKS and CDR2 YYEKEE (reference sequence). The CDR3 bases are TGTGCCAGCAGCTCGGACAGGGAAGGAGGTGAAAAACTGTTTTTT. This sequence encodes CASSSDREGGEKLFF.

The V gene is TRBV5-1, the J gene TRBJ2-2; 7 positions agree with TRBD2. V gave up 4 bases and J gave up 5 bases; unmatched junction bases: 11. Germline V gene lookup returns CDR1 SGHRS and CDR2 YFSETQ. The CDR3 is 16 amino acids. The CDR3 DNA follows: TGCGCCAGCAGCCGGGGGGAGCGGGAACGGACCGGGGAGCTGTTTTTT. Protein sequence: CASSRGERERTGELFF.

The rearrangement joins TRBV18 to TRBJ1-3, with TRBD1 matching 12 bases. Germline values: CDR1 KGHSH, CDR2 LQKENI. Trimming cost V 5 bases and J 2 bases; bases outside gene matches: 10. The CDR3 is 18 residues long. CDR3 coding DNA: TGTGCCAGCTCATCGAACTCCGGGACAGGGGGCACTGGAAACACCATATATTTT. Translating it yields CASSSNSGTGGTGNTIYF.

CDR3 amino acids: CASRQSVDEPGYGYTF. As DNA, the CDR3 is TGCGCCAGCAGGCAGTCCGTGGATGAACCGGGCTATGGCTACACCTTC. V gene TRBV4-1 combines with J gene TRBJ1-2, with D hard to call. From germline, CDR1 is MGHRA and CDR2 YSYEKL. The V and J ends lost 6 bases and 4 bases respectively, with 21 bases between them. The CDR3 loop spans 16 amino acids.

The rearrangement links TRBV29-1 to TRBJ1-2; D is unclear. V was shortened by 4 bases and J by 8 bases, with 17 bases between the two germline ends. The CDR3 runs 13 residues. CDR1 and CDR2 (germline): SQVTM, ANQGSEA. DNA of the CDR3: TGCAGCGTTGGGCCCGAGGGTGTTCAAGGCTACACCTTC. Its translation is CSVGPEGVQGYTF.

This chain joins TRBV5-6 and TRBJ1-1; D not resolved. CDR3 length: 12 residues. Trimming left V 2 bases short and J 6 bases short, with 8 bases between. CDR1 and CDR2 from the germline V gene are SGHDT and YYEEEE. The CDR3 nucleotides are TGTGCCAGCAGCTTTGGAGGTTCTGAAGCTTTCTTT. Its translation is CASSFGGSEAFF.

The chain employs TRBV7-9 and TRBJ1-1; D is uncertain. Trimming removed 5 bases from V and 2 bases from J, with 9 bases in between. CDR3 size: 13 residues. The germline CDR1 and CDR2 sequences are SEHNR and FQNEAQ (reference sequence). The CDR3 loop reads CASSLPGNTEAFF. The CDR3 DNA is TGTGCCAGCAGCCTCCCGGGTAACACTGAAGCTTTCTTT.

The rearrangement links TRBV4-2 to TRBJ2-3; D remains ambiguous. The CDR3 extends over 12 amino acids. Germline CDR1 reads LGHNA; CDR2 reads YNFKEQ. The V end was cut by 4 bases, the J end by 6 bases, with 8 bases between. The DNA of the CDR3 is TGTGCCAGCAGCCTTCGAGAGGATACGCAGTATTTT. It specifies CASSLREDTQYF.

The rearrangement joins TRBV7-2 to TRBJ1-1; the match to TRBD1 covers 9 bases. CDR3 length: 16 amino acids. Germline V gives CDR1 SGHTA, CDR2 FQGNSA. V was clipped by 6 bases and J by 5 bases; unmatched bases: 13. The CDR3 nucleotides read TGTGCCAGCAGGGCTCTAGGGACAGGGCTTGGGACTGAAGCTTTCTTT. It translates to CASRALGTGLGTEAFF.

The chain carries TRBV9 and TRBJ2-3; 13 bases are a match to TRBD2. Germline loops: CDR1 SGDLS, CDR2 YYNGEE. The CDR3 loop spans 17 amino acids. The V and J ends lost 0 bases and 0 bases, in that order; junction bases with no gene match: 1. The CDR3 loop reads CASSVEGLAGSTDTQYF. DNA for the CDR3: TGTGCCAGCAGCGTAGAGGGACTAGCGGGGAGCACAGATACGCAGTATTTT.

The chain uses TRBV7-3 and TRBJ2-1; no firm D call. CDR3 length: 13 amino acids. V dropped 2 bases and J dropped 8 bases, with 10 bases sitting between them. Germline V gene sequence: CDR1 SGHTA, CDR2 FQGTGA. The CDR3 DNA is TGTGCCAGCAGCTTAGTCCGGTCGGATGAGCAGTTCTTC. The encoded protein is CASSLVRSDEQFF.

The gene calls are TRBV19 and TRBJ1-1, with D perhaps TRBD1 (5 bases). This CDR3 has 15 amino acids. CDR1 and CDR2 from the germline V gene are LNHDA and SQIVND (reference sequence). The germline V and J ends were trimmed by 5 bases and 3 bases, with 16 bases remaining between them. The chain's CDR3 is CASSVPRGEYTEAFF. The CDR3 DNA sequence: TGTGCCAGTAGTGTGCCCCGGGGGGAGTACACTGAAGCTTTCTTT.

The count of this clone is one. V and J are TRBV7-2 and TRBJ1-5; 11 nucleotides agree with TRBD1. This CDR3 spans 19 amino acids. CDR1 SGHTA and CDR2 FQGNSA come from the germline V gene. V shed 3 bases and J 2 bases; nucleotides not matched to a gene: 12. The CDR3 DNA reads as TGTGCCAGCAGCTTCGGGACAGGGGGAACGGGGACGGGCAATCAGCCCCAGCATTTT. It specifies CASSFGTGGTGTGNQPQHF.